This T cell receptor beta chain appears in the sequencing data of a study of blood T cell repertoires in COVID-19. This CDR3 has 15 amino acids. The germline CDR1 and CDR2 sequences are MDHEN and SYDVKM. J gave up 0 bases and V 5 bases, and 4 bases lay outside the gene matches. As handled by the study authors: Counts of nucleated cells, estimated from reference gene primer amplification, were obtained. Produced via immunoSEQ multiplex PCR; TCRdb's table is partial and in-frame only. V and J calls and clone size are given by that table; D and trimming were obtained from the DNA. The profile shows some 130,000 clones, more than 70% of them singletons.

The chain couples TRBV28 to TRBJ1-3, with 7 bases that match TRBD1. The sequence derives from a man aged 65 to 79 with acute or convalescent COVID-19. The sequenced sample was peripheral blood. DNA of the CDR3: TGTGCCAGCAGTCCAGGGGGAACCTCTGGAAACACCATATATTTT. This gives the protein CASSPGGTSGNTIYF.